This note documents a single TCR beta chain sequence. The specificity of this receptor is unknown. No base quality information exists; no much larger clone differs at one position. The method behind the library was the immunoSEQ multiplex PCR assay. The multiplex PCR relied on a mix of 60 forward primers for TCR Vbeta segments and 13 reverse primers for TCR Jbeta segments. The CDR3 region of rearranged TCR beta genes was amplified from genomic DNA with a multiplex PCR assay. On the Illumina HiSeq System, the amplified TCR beta libraries were sequenced as 87-base-pair reads. In the original analysis: A later analysis counted about 76 million unique TCR beta chains across the 700 or so repertoires, and around 12 million of these chains were shared by at least two donors. A nearest-neighbor algorithm error-corrected the raw reads and collapsed the reads into unique sequences, merging closely related sequences to remove PCR and sequencing errors. V, D and J gene segments were assigned by aligning CDR3 sequences to IMGT reference sequences. For a sequence to be retained, a match of at least six nucleotides was required to both a V gene segment and a J gene segment. Rearrangements were classified as productive when the CDR3 lacked stop codons and remained in frame with V and J, and all other rearrangements were classified as non-productive. CDR3 was defined according to IMGT convention as the region running from the second conserved V-encoded cysteine to the conserved J-encoded phenylalanine. The earlier analysis of about 560 of the donors excluded any sequence lacking an unambiguous match to a single V gene segment. In an earlier analysis of 587 of the donors, V segments were called functional above 56.7% productive rearrangements and were called segregating when the between-donor standard deviation exceeded 5%. A statistical classification framework was built to diagnose cytomegalovirus status from the catalog of TCR beta chain sequences. A later analysis assigned V and J genes by comparing TCR nucleotide sequences with IMGT/GENE-DB human TR gene sequences. The TCRdist pipeline was used in a later analysis to assign CDR3 sequences and most-parsimonious VDJ recombination scenarios. In a later analysis, every TCR beta chain was defined by the combination of its CDR3 amino acid sequence and its V-gene family, and reads without a unique V-gene family were dropped. In a later analysis, around 600 highly shared, low-generation-probability nucleotide sequences were removed to address suspected cross-contamination and a sequencing artifact. A later analysis calculated a clonal expansion index for each public chain from normalized within-repertoire ranks of inferred template counts. In a later analysis, generation probabilities were computed with a VDJ recombination model fitted to out-of-frame rearrangements, and the resulting probabilities were checked against IGoR. Hypergeometric tests were used in a later analysis to score TCR-TCR, TCR-HLA and TCR-CMV co-occurrence, with a repertoire-size bias correction applied to the TCR pairs. To estimate false discovery rates, a later analysis permuted the HLA or CMV assignments 20 times. In a later analysis, co-occurring TCRs were grouped using DBSCAN, and TCRdist sequence similarity was added for clustering within HLA-allele-positive subsets. For co-occurrence clustering, repertoires with fewer than 30,000 or more than 120,000 public chains were excluded, along with roughly five repertoires with anomalous nucleotide sharing. TCRdb mirrors the immuneACCESS table, restricted to in-frame sequences. Some clones are absent from its copies; in checked studies, under half trace to an unresolved V gene, and the reason for the others is unknown. From that table come the V and J calls and clone size; the DNA was used to work out D and trimming. For this sample there are 200,000 or so clones; approximately 80% appear just once. Jointly, the top ten make up 0.22% of the sample.

The entry originates in a study of cytomegalovirus exposure and HLA in healthy donors (dated by TCRdb to 2016 to 2017). About the study as a whole: An earlier analysis of some 600 of the donors reported about 260 Gb of sequence data and around 120 million unique TCR beta sequences obtained from 180 million or so T cells. About 310 gigabases of sequencing data and roughly 90 million unique TCR sequences were included in an early release covering about 600 HLA-typed donors. The genetic ancestry cluster associated with self-reported Caucasian donors included around four fifths of the 300 to 450 genotyped donors. The study was designed to test whether signatures of past pathogen exposure could be identified by cataloging public T cell receptors. The T cell repertoires of roughly 660 subjects were profiled by immunosequencing and related to cytomegalovirus serostatus. In addition to the first cohort of 666 subjects, a separate validation cohort of 130 or so different subjects was used. High-throughput TCR immunosequencing, statistical association of individual TCRs with disease status, and machine learning were combined to predict cytomegalovirus infection status. To study patterns of TCR occurrence, a later analysis re-analyzed previously published TCR beta repertoires from several hundred donors and added high-resolution HLA genotyping. The later analysis used no new phenotypic data to find candidate immune exposures, relying instead on TCR beta sequences and their occurrence across donors. An earlier analysis of 587 of the donors applied high-throughput TCR beta sequencing to assess whether each TCR beta V gene segment acted as functional or pseudogenic. Donor age, sex, ethnicity and CMV serostatus were collected together with the repertoire data. In a later genetic analysis, genome-wide SNP genotypes for 398 of the 666 donors were used, and that subset was treated as a discovery cohort. Every repertoire in the discovery cohort had been generated on one and the same sequencing platform. HLA typing included class I and class II loci at four-digit resolution. The number of typed donors differed by locus: roughly 620-630 for A, B, C, DRB1 and DQB1; about 520 for DQA1; approximately 600 for DPA1; and about 450 for DPB1. A few DR-DQ haplotypes were handled as single units for association and clustering because linkage in the cohort was strong. Across 398 genotyped donors of the cohort, an average of about 220,000 unique TCR beta nucleotide sequences per donor were sequenced, and roughly 18% of those sequences were non-productive. The investigation overall reported the following: The study gave a list of under 200 TCR beta chains associated with cytomegalovirus. A later genetic analysis reported fewer N-insertions in productive TCRs among donors in an Asian-associated ancestry cluster than the approximately 670-donor mean. Cytomegalovirus status was reported to be diagnosed by the classifier with high specificity and sensitivity in both the original and validation cohorts. A further reported finding was that TCR beta sequences accurately predicted the HLA-A and HLA-B alleles for most subjects in the first cohort. According to a later analysis, TCR association rates differed among HLA loci, with DRB1 alleles showing the most associated TCRs and HLA-C alleles showing the fewest. Most TCR sequences were seen in very few donors, while some public TCRs were found in many individuals. Roughly 17 rarely observed V segments, including chromosome 9 orphons, were excluded from the earlier analysis of some 590 of the donors because counts were too low. According to a later analysis, most CMV-associated TCR beta chains appeared to be HLA-restricted, and the HLA associations seemed to be driven largely by CMV exposure. Linkage disequilibrium might explain the correlated functional status among segregating V segments, but an unknown experimental factor could not be excluded. The presence/absence analyses assumed that sequencing depth was roughly uniform across donors, and that assumption may not be true. The only immune exposure information available for the cohort was CMV serostatus. Assigning TCR associations to individual alleles was difficult when HLA alleles, especially DR and DQ, strongly co-occurred. It was suggested by the authors that the approach could potentially be generalized to other disease states and immunological phenotypes. Specific HLA alleles were associated with 15,000 to 20,000 TCR beta sequences at a false discovery rate of 0.05 in a later analysis. A group of highly shared sequence variants was considered likely to be a technical artifact of the sequencing pipeline. In a later genetic analysis, a missense DCLRE1C variant was associated with V-gene and J-gene trimming of TCR beta chains, and the association was replicated in an independent cohort. Because some donors lacked HLA typing at each locus, the association tests relied only on the typed subset. Because the 87-base-pair reads could not distinguish some IMGT-functional V segments, including TRBV6-2 and TRBV6-3, those segments were excluded. In vitro tests confirmed that a few of the cytomegalovirus-associated TCR beta chains recognize cytomegalovirus antigens. An earlier analysis of around 600 of the donors showed that most TCR beta V segments appeared in productive rearrangements either about 87% or about 30% of the time, which broadly matched IMGT annotations. Compared with equally common non-associated chains, HLA-associated TCR beta chains in a later analysis were more clonally expanded and had lower generation probabilities. Only TCR beta chains were sequenced in this cohort, and the absence of alpha or paired-chain data limited detectable features. A later analysis reported that several top co-occurrence clusters appeared linked to parvovirus B19, influenza, CMV and Epstein-Barr virus.

The cohort was made up of approximately 700 healthy bone marrow donors. Cohort members were all nominally healthy when sampled, although unrecorded immune exposures were likely present. The donor was CMV seronegative and belonged to the group of over 300 seronegative cohort members. A peripheral blood sample was provided by each donor, and peripheral blood mononuclear cells were used for TCR beta sequencing. Genomic DNA was extracted from the blood cell samples with the Qiagen DNeasy Blood Extraction Kit. In the germline V gene (reference sequence), CDR1 corresponds to SGHNT and CDR2 to YYREEE. Relative to germline, V is 0 bases shorter and J is 0 bases shorter, with 7 bases between their ends. Inclusive of the bounding cysteine and phenylalanine, the CDR3 is 15 residues long. The kept DNA is CDR3 alone, 45 bases in frame from the first base.

The material sequenced was PBMCs. The source is a girl aged 2-10 years in good health and CMV-seronegative. The receptor chain draws on TRBV5-4 and TRBJ2-4; the D gene is not confidently resolved. At the DNA level, the sequence is TGTGCCAGCAGCTTGGGCGTTAGAGCCAAAAACATTCAGTACTTC. It translates as CASSLGVRAKNIQYF.